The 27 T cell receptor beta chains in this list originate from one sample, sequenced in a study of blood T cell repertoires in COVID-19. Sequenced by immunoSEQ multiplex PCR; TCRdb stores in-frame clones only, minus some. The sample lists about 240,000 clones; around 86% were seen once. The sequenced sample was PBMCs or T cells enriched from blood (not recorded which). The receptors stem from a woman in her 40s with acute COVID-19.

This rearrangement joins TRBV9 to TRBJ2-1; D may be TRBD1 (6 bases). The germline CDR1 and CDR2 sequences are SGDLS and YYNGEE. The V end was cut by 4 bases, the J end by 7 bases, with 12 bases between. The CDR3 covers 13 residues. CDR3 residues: CASSQGLGNEQFF. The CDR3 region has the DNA TGTGCCAGCAGCCAGGGGTTGGGAAATGAGCAGTTCTTC.

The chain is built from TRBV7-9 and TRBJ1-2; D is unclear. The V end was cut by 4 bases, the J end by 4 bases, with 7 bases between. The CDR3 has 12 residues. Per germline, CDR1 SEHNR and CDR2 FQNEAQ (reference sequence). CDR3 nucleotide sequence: TGTGCCAGCAGCTCGAACATCTATGGCTACACCTTC. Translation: CASSSNIYGYTF.

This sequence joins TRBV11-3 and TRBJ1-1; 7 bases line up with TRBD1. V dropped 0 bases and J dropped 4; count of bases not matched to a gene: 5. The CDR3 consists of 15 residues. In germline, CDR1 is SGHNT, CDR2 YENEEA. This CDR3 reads CASSLEGTDLTEAFF. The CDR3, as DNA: TGTGCCAGCAGCTTAGAGGGGACAGATCTCACTGAAGCTTTCTTT. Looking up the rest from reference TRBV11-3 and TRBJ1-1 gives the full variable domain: EAGVVQSPRYKIIEKKQPVAFWCNPISGHNTLYWYLQNLGQGPELLIRYENEEAVDDSQLPKDRFSAERLKGVDSTLKIQPAELGDSAVYLCASSLEGTDLTEAFFGQGTRLTVV.

This CDR3 is CASSQDYTGGDRQYF. The CDR3 DNA reads as TGCGCCAGCAGCCAAGATTATACGGGCGGGGACCGGCAGTACTTC. The V call is TRBV4-1, the J call TRBJ2-7, with TRBD2 as a possible D gene (6 bases). The V end lost 0 bases, the J end lost 9 bases, and 18 bases lay between the germline ends. The V gene's germline CDR1 is MGHRA and CDR2 YSYEKL. The length of the CDR3 is 15 residues.

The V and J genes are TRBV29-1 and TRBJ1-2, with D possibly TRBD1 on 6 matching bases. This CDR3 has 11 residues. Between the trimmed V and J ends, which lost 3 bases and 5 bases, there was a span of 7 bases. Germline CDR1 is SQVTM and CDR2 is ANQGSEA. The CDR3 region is CSVEGHYGYTF. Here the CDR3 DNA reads TGCAGCGTTGAGGGACATTATGGCTACACCTTC.

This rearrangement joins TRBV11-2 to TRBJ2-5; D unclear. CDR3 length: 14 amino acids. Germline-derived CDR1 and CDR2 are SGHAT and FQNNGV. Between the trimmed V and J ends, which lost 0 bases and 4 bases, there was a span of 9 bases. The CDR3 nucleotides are TGTGCCAGCAGCTTAGAACCGTCGGGAGAGACCCAGTACTTC. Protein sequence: CASSLEPSGETQYF.

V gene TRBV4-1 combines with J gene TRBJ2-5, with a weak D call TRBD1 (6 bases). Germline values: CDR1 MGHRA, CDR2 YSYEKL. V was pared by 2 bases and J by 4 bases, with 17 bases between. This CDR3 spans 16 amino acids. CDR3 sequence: CASSQTGTPEGETQYF. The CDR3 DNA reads TGCGCCAGCAGCCAAACCGGGACACCAGAGGGAGAGACCCAGTACTTC.

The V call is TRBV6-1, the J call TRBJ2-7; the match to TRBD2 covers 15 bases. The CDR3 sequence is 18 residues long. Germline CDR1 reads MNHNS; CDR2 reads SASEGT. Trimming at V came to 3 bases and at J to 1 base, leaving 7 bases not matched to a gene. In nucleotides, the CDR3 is TGTGCCAGCAGTGATGGACTAGCGGGAGGGAAATTATCCTACGAGCAGTACTTC. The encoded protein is CASSDGLAGGKLSYEQYF.

The chain's CDR3 is CATSRDGIGSSYEQYF. CDR3 DNA: TGTGCCACCAGCAGAGATGGCATTGGGAGCTCCTACGAGCAGTACTTC. This chain links TRBV15 with TRBJ2-7; a possible D gene is TRBD2 (5 bases). Trimming shortened V by 0 bases and J by 0 bases, and 12 bases separated the two germline ends. The CDR3 spans 16 residues. From germline, CDR1 is LNHNV and CDR2 YYDKDF (reference sequence).

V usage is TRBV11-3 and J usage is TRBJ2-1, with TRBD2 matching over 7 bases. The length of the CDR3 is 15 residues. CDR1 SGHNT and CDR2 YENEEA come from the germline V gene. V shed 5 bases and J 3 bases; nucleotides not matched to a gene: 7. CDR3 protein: CASSLRGGNYNEQFF. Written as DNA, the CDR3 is TGTGCCAGCAGCCTACGGGGAGGGAACTACAATGAGCAGTTCTTC. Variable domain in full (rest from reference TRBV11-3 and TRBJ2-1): EAGVVQSPRYKIIEKKQPVAFWCNPISGHNTLYWYLQNLGQGPELLIRYENEEAVDDSQLPKDRFSAERLKGVDSTLKIQPAELGDSAVYLCASSLRGGNYNEQFFGPGTRLTVL.

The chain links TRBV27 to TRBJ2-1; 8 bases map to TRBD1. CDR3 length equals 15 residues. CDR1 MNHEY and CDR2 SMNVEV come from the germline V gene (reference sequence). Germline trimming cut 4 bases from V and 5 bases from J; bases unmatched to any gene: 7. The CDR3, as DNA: TGTGCCAGCAGTTCCCAAGGGGACAGGAACAATGAGCAGTTCTTC. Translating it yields CASSSQGDRNNEQFF.

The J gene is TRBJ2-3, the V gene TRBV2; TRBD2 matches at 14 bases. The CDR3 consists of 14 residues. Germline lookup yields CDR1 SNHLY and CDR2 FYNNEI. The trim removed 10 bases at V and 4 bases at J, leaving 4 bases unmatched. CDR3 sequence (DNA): TGTGCCACCGGGACTAGCGGGAGTGCAGATACGCAGTATTTT. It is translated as CATGTSGSADTQYF.

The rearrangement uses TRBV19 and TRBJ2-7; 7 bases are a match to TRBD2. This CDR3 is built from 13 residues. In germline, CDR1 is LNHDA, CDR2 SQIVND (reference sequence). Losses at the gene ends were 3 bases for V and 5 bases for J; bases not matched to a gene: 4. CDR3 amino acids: CASSIWGGNEQYF. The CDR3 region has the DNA TGTGCCAGTAGTATTTGGGGGGGAAACGAGCAGTACTTC.

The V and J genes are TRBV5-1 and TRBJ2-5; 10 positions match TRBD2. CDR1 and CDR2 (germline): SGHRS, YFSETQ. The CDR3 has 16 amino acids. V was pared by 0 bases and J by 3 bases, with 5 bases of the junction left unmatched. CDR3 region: CASSLAGLAVEETQYF. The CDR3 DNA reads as TGCGCCAGCAGCTTGGCCGGACTAGCGGTAGAAGAGACCCAGTACTTC.

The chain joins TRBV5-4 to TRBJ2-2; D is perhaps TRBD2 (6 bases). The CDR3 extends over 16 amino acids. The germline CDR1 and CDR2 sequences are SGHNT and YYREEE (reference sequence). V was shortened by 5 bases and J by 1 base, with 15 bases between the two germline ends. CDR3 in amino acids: CASRYRLGENTGELFF. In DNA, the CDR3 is TGTGCCAGCAGATACCGACTAGGGGAGAACACCGGGGAGCTGTTTTTT.

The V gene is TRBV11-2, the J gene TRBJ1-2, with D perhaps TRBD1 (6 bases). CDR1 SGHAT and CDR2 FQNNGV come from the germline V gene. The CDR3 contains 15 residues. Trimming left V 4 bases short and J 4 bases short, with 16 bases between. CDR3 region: CASSSPLRGRYGYTF. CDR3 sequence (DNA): TGTGCCAGCAGCTCCCCTCTCAGGGGCCGCTATGGCTACACCTTC.

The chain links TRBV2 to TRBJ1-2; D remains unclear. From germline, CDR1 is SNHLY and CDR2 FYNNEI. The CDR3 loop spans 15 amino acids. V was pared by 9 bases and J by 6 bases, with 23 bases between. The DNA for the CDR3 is TGTGCCAGACAACGAGGACTGAGCCTATTGAATGGCTACACCTTC. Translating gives CARQRGLSLLNGYTF.

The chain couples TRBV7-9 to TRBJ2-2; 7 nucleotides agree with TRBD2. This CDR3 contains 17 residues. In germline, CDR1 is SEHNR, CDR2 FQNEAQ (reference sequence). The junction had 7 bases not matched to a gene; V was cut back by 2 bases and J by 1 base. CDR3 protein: CASSLMVSSGNTGELFF. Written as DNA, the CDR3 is TGTGCCAGCAGCTTAATGGTGTCTAGCGGGAACACCGGGGAGCTGTTTTTT.

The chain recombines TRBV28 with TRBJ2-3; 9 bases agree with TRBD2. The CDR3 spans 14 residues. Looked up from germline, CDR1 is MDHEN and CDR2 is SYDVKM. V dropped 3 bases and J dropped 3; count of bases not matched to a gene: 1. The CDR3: CASSFLAGTDTQYF. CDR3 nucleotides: TGTGCCAGCAGTTTTCTAGCGGGAACAGATACGCAGTATTTT. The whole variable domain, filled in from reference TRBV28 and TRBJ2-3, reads DVKVTQSSRYLVKRTGEKVFLECVQDMDHENMFWYRQDPGLGLRLIYFSYDVKMKEKGDIPEGYSVSREKKERFSLILESASTNQTSMYLCASSFLAGTDTQYFGPGTRLTVL.

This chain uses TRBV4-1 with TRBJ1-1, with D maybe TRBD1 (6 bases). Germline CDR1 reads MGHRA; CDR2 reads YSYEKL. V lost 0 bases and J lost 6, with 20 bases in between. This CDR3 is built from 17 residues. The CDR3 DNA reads TGCGCCAGCAGCCAAGAAGGTTCCTCTCGGGGGGCTTCTGAAGCTTTCTTT. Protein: CASSQEGSSRGASEAFF.

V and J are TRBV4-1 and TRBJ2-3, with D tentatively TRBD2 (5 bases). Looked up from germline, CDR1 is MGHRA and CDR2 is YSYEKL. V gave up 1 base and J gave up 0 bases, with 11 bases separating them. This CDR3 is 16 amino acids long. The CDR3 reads CASSQGYRTSTDTQYF. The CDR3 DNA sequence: TGCGCCAGCAGCCAAGGATATAGGACTAGCACAGATACGCAGTATTTT.

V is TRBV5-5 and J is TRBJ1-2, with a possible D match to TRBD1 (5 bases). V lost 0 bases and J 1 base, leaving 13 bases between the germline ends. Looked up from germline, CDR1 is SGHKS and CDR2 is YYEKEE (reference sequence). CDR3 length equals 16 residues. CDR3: CASSLDWTLDNYGYTF. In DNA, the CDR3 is TGTGCCAGCAGCTTGGACTGGACACTTGATAACTATGGCTACACCTTC.

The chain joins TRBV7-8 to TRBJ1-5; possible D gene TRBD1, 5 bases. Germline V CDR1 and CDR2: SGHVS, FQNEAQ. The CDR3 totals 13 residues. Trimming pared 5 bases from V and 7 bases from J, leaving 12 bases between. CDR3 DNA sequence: TGTGCCAGCAGCCCCGGGGGAGGGCAGCCCCAGCATTTT. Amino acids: CASSPGGGQPQHF.

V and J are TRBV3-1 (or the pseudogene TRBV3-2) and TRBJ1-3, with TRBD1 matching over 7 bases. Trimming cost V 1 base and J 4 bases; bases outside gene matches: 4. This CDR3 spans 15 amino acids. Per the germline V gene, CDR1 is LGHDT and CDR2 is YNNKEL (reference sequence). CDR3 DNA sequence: TGTGCCAGCAGCCAAGGCCCGACAGGGGGAAACACCATATATTTT. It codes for CASSQGPTGGNTIYF.

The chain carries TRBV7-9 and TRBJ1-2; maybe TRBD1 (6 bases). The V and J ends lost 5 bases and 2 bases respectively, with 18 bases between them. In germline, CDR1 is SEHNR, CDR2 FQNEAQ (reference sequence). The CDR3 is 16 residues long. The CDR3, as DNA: TGTGCCAGCAGCGATTATCCGGGACAAGAGAACTATGGCTACACCTTC. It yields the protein CASSDYPGQENYGYTF. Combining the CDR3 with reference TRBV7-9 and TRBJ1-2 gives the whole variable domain DTGVSQNPRHKITKRGQNVTFRCDPISEHNRLYWYRQTLGQGPEFLTYFQNEAQLEKSRLLSDRFSAERPKGSFSTLEIQRTEQGDSAMYLCASSDYPGQENYGYTFGSGTRLTVV.

The CDR3 DNA follows: TGTGCCAGCAGTTCGCACCCAGGGTGGGGTAATGAAAAACTGTTTTTT. Protein sequence: CASSSHPGWGNEKLFF. The chain recombines TRBV2 with TRBJ1-4, with D perhaps matching TRBD1 (5 bases). Trimming pared 5 bases from V and 4 bases from J, leaving 17 bases between. Germline CDR1 SNHLY, CDR2 FYNNEI. This CDR3 has 16 residues.

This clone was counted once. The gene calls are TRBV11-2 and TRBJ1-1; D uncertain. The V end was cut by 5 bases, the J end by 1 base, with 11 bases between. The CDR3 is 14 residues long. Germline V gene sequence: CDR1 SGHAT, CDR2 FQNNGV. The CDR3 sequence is CASSPPGRNTEAFF. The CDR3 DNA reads TGTGCCAGCAGCCCGCCGGGTCGGAACACTGAAGCTTTCTTT.